This T cell receptor (beta chain) comes out of a study of vaccination and CD4 T cells after COVID-19. Overall study: Cellular stimulation was performed using overlapping spike peptides derived from SARS-CoV-2, HCoV-NL63, HCoV-OC43 and HCoV-229E.

The Oncomine TCR Beta short-read assay was applied to DNA of cultured CD4+ T cells. Genomic DNA was drawn out of CD4+ T cells grown in culture. Each CDR3 protein is one row after TCRdb ran MiXCR on the PCR reads. Seen here are over 10,000 distinct CDR3 sequences, approximately 50% observed once, and the top ten hold over 15%. The treatment here: roughly nine-day PBMC culture with coronavirus spike peptide pools or control peptides (ViraFEST assay). After expanding antigen-specific T cells with peptide pools, ViraFEST sequenced their TCRs. With regard to this clonotype: Its target is unknown.

The CDR3 extends over 16 amino acids. Germline CDR1 reads SGHAT; CDR2 reads FQNNGV. With 5 bases removed from V and 0 bases from J, the gap between germline ends came to 14 bases. The TCR sequence derives from a human donor who had recovered from COVID-19. This chain uses TRBV11-2 with TRBJ2-4; D is ambiguous. The sequencing input was CD4+ T cells from blood, cultured in vitro. The CDR3 sequence is CASSRAVTLAKNIQYF. DNA of the CDR3: TGTGCCAGCAGCCGGGCAGTGACCCTAGCCAAAAACATTCAGTACTTC.